Presented here are 27 T cell receptor beta chains from one specimen sequenced in a study of T cells in Graves' hyperthyroidism and ophthalmopathy. RNA transcripts yielded amplified TCR beta CDR3 regions. Using the HTBI primer set, a first-round RT-PCR was run on the TCR CDR3. Each CDR3 protein is one row after TCRdb ran MiXCR on the multiplex PCR reads. The sample comprises 600,000 or so distinct CDR3 sequences, about 43% of which are singletons, and roughly 8.2% rests with the top ten. The sequencing sample was made of peripheral blood or thyroid tissue (not recorded which). The receptors were sampled from a woman younger than 35 with Graves' hyperthyroidism.

Many counts were recorded for this clonotype. The chain joins TRBV10-3 to TRBJ1-2; 7 bases are shared with TRBD1. CDR1 is ENHRY, CDR2 SYGVKD, per germline. V was clipped by 5 bases and J by 8 bases; unmatched bases: 2. The CDR3 extends over 11 amino acids. The CDR3 DNA reads as TGTGCCATCAGTCGAGGGGGCGGCTACACCTTC. Protein: CAISRGGGYTF.

The V gene is TRBV24-1, the J gene TRBJ2-7; tentative D call: TRBD2 (7 bases). Germline V gene sequence: CDR1 KGHDR, CDR2 SFDVKD. CDR3 length equals 14 residues. V lost 7 bases to trimming and J lost 2 bases, with 14 bases between them. The CDR3 protein is CATRQGGNTYEQYF. The CDR3 nucleotides read TGTGCCACCAGACAGGGAGGGAACACCTACGAGCAGTACTTC.

In this sample, this clonotype turned up many times. The CDR3 DNA reads as TGCGCCAGCAGTGAGTCGGGGAAGTTCAGCCATTCACCCCTCCACTTT. Translated: CASSESGKFSHSPLHF. The V call is TRBV10-2, the J call TRBJ1-6; D gene unclear. Trimming took 0 bases from V and 8 from J, leaving 14 bases between them. The CDR3 is made up of 16 amino acids. Germline V CDR1 and CDR2: WSHSY, SAAADI.

This clonotype was seen a few times. This chain connects TRBV19 to TRBJ2-5; TRBD2 matches at 11 bases. Germline V CDR1 and CDR2: LNHDA, SQIVND (reference sequence). J gave up 4 bases and V 2 bases, and 3 bases lay outside the gene matches. The CDR3 has 15 amino acids. The CDR3 DNA reads as TGTGCCAGTAGTATACTTAGCGGGAGGGGAGAGACCCAGTACTTC. The encoded protein is CASSILSGRGETQYF. The full variable domain, in which reference TRBV19 and TRBJ2-5 provide the parts outside the CDR3, is DGGITQSPKYLFRKEGQNVTLSCEQNLNHDAMYWYRQDPGQGLRLIYYSQIVNDFQKGDIAEGYSVSREKKESFPLTVTSAQKNPTAFYLCASSILSGRGETQYFGPGTRLLVL.

This clonotype turned up a few times. The genes are TRBV19 and TRBJ1-2; D might be TRBD1 (5 bases). Trimming left V 6 bases short and J 7 bases short, with 24 bases between. Germline V gene sequence: CDR1 LNHDA, CDR2 SQIVND (reference sequence). The CDR3 contains 16 residues. The CDR3 reads CASSIQREAGGLGYTF. DNA for the CDR3: TGTGCCAGTAGCATCCAAAGAGAAGCCGGGGGTCTTGGCTACACCTTC.

In DNA, the CDR3 is TGCAGCGTTGACGTCCGGGACGCAGAGACTGAAGCTTTCTTT. It translates to CSVDVRDAETEAFF. The rearrangement links TRBV29-1 to TRBJ1-1; possible D gene TRBD1, 5 bases. Germline V gene data show CDR1 as SQVTM and CDR2 as ANQGSEA. V lost 3 bases and J 5 bases, leaving 16 bases between the germline ends. This CDR3 is built from 14 residues.

This clonotype was seen ten or more times. This chain links TRBV7-9 with TRBJ1-1; D remains ambiguous. CDR3 length: 11 amino acids. In germline, CDR1 is SEHNR, CDR2 FQNEAQ (reference sequence). The ends were cut back, 3 bases at V and 6 bases at J, with 5 bases in the middle. The CDR3 sequence: CASSLSPEAFF. CDR3 bases: TGTGCCAGCAGCTTGTCTCCTGAAGCTTTCTTT.

This clonotype was seen many times. The genes are TRBV7-9 and TRBJ2-7, with 9 positions matching TRBD2. V was clipped by 6 bases and J by 2 bases; unmatched bases: 5. Germline V gives CDR1 SEHNR, CDR2 FQNEAQ (reference sequence). CDR3 length equals 14 residues. The CDR3, as DNA: TGTGCCAGCAGTTTGAGCGGGAGGACCTACGAGCAGTACTTC. This encodes CASSLSGRTYEQYF.

The table lists this clonotype with a few counts. V is TRBV12-3 or TRBV12-4 and J is TRBJ1-1, with TRBD1 as a possible D gene (5 bases). Deletions cut 7 bases from V and 7 bases from J, with 13 bases between. The CDR3 is 12 amino acids. The CDR3 loop is CASNPGLGEAFF. CDR3 DNA: TGTGCCAGCAACCCGGGACTGGGTGAAGCTTTCTTT.

Concerning this clonotype: The junction departs from germline at one end; a sequencing error may be responsible. This rearrangement joins TRBV2 to TRBJ2-5, with a weak D call TRBD2 (6 bases). Germline CDR1 reads SNHLY; CDR2 reads FYNNEI. The CDR3 runs to 13 residues. The CDR3 bases are TGTGCCAGCAGGGGAGGCCAGCAAGAGATCCAGTACTTC. Residues: CASRGGQQEIQYF.

The V gene is TRBV20-1, the J gene TRBJ2-5; TRBD2 matches at 14 bases. Germline assignment: CDR1 DFQATT and CDR2 SNEGSKA (reference sequence). The CDR3 is made up of 15 amino acids. With V trimmed by 5 bases and J by 3 bases, 5 bases remained unmatched. This CDR3 reads CSAPGTSGSEETQYF. CDR3 in DNA: TGCAGTGCTCCGGGGACTAGCGGGAGCGAAGAGACCCAGTACTTC.

V usage is TRBV10-3 and J usage is TRBJ1-6, with 9 bases fitting TRBD1. The CDR3 is made up of 12 amino acids. CDR1 is ENHRY, CDR2 SYGVKD, per germline. Here the CDR3 DNA reads TGTGACTCCGGGACAGGGAATTCACCCCTCCACTTT. Amino acids: CDSGTGNSPLHF.

This clonotype has at least ten counts. This rearrangement joins TRBV10-3 to TRBJ1-4; 7 bases line up with TRBD1. The J segment lost 7 bases and the V segment lost 6 bases, leaving 5 bases of the junction unmatched. Germline CDR1 and CDR2: ENHRY and SYGVKD. The length of the CDR3 is 13 residues. The CDR3 reads CAIRGAGGEKLFF. CDR3 sequence (DNA): TGTGCCATCAGAGGGGCAGGGGGTGAAAAACTGTTTTTT.

This chain joins TRBV6-1 and TRBJ1-5; no reliable D call. From germline, CDR1 is MNHNS and CDR2 SASEGT. The V and J ends lost 7 bases and 0 bases respectively, with 13 bases between them. This CDR3 has 15 residues. Here the CDR3 reads CASKHRLFSNQPQHF. Written as DNA, the CDR3 is TGTGCCAGCAAGCACAGACTGTTTAGCAATCAGCCCCAGCATTTT.

The CDR3 DNA reads TGTGCCAGCAGAGCTACTAGCGGGAGGTTAGATACGCAGTATTTT. Translation gives CASRATSGRLDTQYF. The rearrangement joins TRBV2 to TRBJ2-3, with 12 positions matching TRBD2. The CDR3 is 15 amino acids. Germline V gene sequence: CDR1 SNHLY, CDR2 FYNNEI. V was clipped by 6 bases and J by 5 bases; unmatched bases: 6. Combining the CDR3 with reference TRBV2 and TRBJ2-3 gives the whole variable domain EPEVTQTPSHQVTQMGQEVILRCVPISNHLYFYWYRQILGQKVEFLVSFYNNEISEKSEIFDDQFSVERPDGSNFTLKIRSTKLEDSAMYFCASRATSGRLDTQYFGPGTRLTVL.

The sample holds many counts of this clonotype. This sequence joins TRBV24-1 and TRBJ2-6; D not resolved. Germline V gene lookup returns CDR1 KGHDR and CDR2 SFDVKD. The CDR3 loop spans 15 amino acids. V gave up 4 bases and J gave up 0 bases, with 6 bases separating them. The CDR3 loop reads CATSDRRSGANVLTF. CDR3 nucleotides: TGTGCCACCAGTGACCGGCGCTCTGGGGCCAACGTCCTGACTTTC.

V and J are TRBV7-9 and TRBJ2-7, with 8 bases that match TRBD1. CDR1 and CDR2 from the germline V gene are SEHNR and FQNEAQ (reference sequence). The CDR3 is made up of 15 amino acids. V was clipped by 5 bases and J by 7 bases; unmatched bases: 13. CDR3 in amino acids: CASSPGQGPTGEQYF. In DNA form, the CDR3 reads TGTGCCAGCAGCCCCGGACAGGGACCAACCGGGGAGCAGTACTTC.

CDR3 residues: CASGFHGVSYEQYF. CDR3 DNA sequence: TGTGCTAGTGGTTTCCACGGGGTTTCCTACGAGCAGTACTTC. V gene TRBV7-9 combines with J gene TRBJ2-7; weak D call: TRBD2 (5 bases). Germline values: CDR1 SEHNR, CDR2 FQNEAQ (reference sequence). This CDR3 is built from 14 residues.

The sample holds a few counts of this clonotype. The chain uses TRBV25-1 and TRBJ1-4, with no clear D. The V gene lost 4 bases and the J gene lost 8 bases, with 14 bases spanning the gap. The CDR3 extends over 14 amino acids. CDR1 and CDR2 from the germline V gene are MGHDK and SYGVNS. The CDR3 sequence: CASSVAGIGEKLFF. CDR3 nucleotide sequence: TGTGCCAGCAGTGTGGCCGGGATTGGAGAAAAACTGTTTTTT.

This sequence joins TRBV7-4 and TRBJ2-7; weak D call: TRBD1 (6 bases). Trimming pared 6 bases from V and 3 bases from J, leaving 15 bases between. The length of the CDR3 is 14 residues. Germline lookup yields CDR1 SGHVT and CDR2 SQSDAQ. DNA of the CDR3: TGTGCCAGCAGTTCTAAGACAGGAGTCTACGAGCAGTACTTC. It is translated as CASSSKTGVYEQYF.

V and J are TRBV29-1 and TRBJ2-6, with no clear D. Trimming removed 4 bases from V and 0 bases from J, with 13 bases in between. Germline V gives CDR1 SQVTM, CDR2 ANQGSEA. The CDR3 has 16 amino acids. The chain's CDR3 is CSVGASSGSGANVLTF. As DNA, the CDR3 is TGCAGCGTTGGAGCGAGTTCTGGCTCTGGGGCCAACGTCCTGACTTTC.

This clonotype has at least ten counts. The rearrangement joins TRBV29-1 to TRBJ2-2; TRBD2 matches 13 bases. The V gene end was trimmed by 7 bases and the J gene end by 5 bases; junction bases not matched to a gene: 4. Germline assignment: CDR1 SQVTM and CDR2 ANQGSEA. The CDR3 is 14 residues long. The CDR3 spells CSAGLAGVTGELFF. For the CDR3, the DNA is TGCAGCGCCGGACTAGCGGGAGTAACCGGGGAGCTGTTTTTT.

V gene TRBV6-5 combines with J gene TRBJ2-2, with 8 bases lining up with TRBD1. The CDR3 has 15 residues. V was clipped by 4 bases and J by 3 bases; unmatched bases: 4. Germline CDR1 MNHEY, CDR2 SVGAGI. This CDR3 reads CASSSRDRYTGELFF. The CDR3 coding sequence is TGTGCCAGCAGTTCCCGGGACAGGTACACCGGGGAGCTGTTTTTT.

The table lists this clonotype with a few counts. The chain links TRBV29-1 to TRBJ1-2, with D unclear. There are 15 residues in the CDR3. CDR1 SQVTM and CDR2 ANQGSEA come from the germline V gene. Trimming stripped 1 base from V and 4 bases from J, with 16 bases between. This chain's CDR3 is CSVEASKTVTYGYTF. For the CDR3, the DNA is TGCAGCGTTGAAGCCTCAAAGACTGTCACCTATGGCTACACCTTC.

Comment on this clonotype: Being one base from a much bigger clone, this may be a read error. The CDR3 DNA reads as TGTGCCAGCAGCTTAGTGAGGCAGGGCTACGAGCAGTACTTC. Amino acid sequence: CASSLVRQGYEQYF. The rearrangement links TRBV7-2 to TRBJ2-7, with D perhaps TRBD1 (5 bases). V was trimmed by 1 base and J by 3 bases, leaving 10 bases between them. The CDR3 contains 14 residues. Germline V gene data show CDR1 as SGHTA and CDR2 as FQGNSA.

The chain couples TRBV7-4 to TRBJ2-3, with D hard to call. Germline CDR1 reads SGHVT; CDR2 reads SQSDAQ. The CDR3 totals 15 residues. With 0 bases removed from V and 2 bases from J, the gap between germline ends came to 9 bases. CDR3 nucleotide sequence: TGTGCCAGCAGCTTAGCGCTAACTACCACAGATACGCAGTATTTT. Translating gives CASSLALTTTDTQYF. Full variable domain (rest looked up from reference TRBV7-4 and TRBJ2-3): GAGVSQSPRYKVAKRGRDVALRCDSISGHVTLYWYRQTLGQGSEVLTYSQSDAQRDKSGRPSGRFSAERPERSVSTLKIQRTEQGDSAVYLCASSLALTTTDTQYFGPGTRLTVL.

This rearrangement joins TRBV7-2 to TRBJ1-3; D is ambiguous. This CDR3 contains 14 residues. The germline V gene encodes CDR1 SGHTA and CDR2 FQGNSA. Trimming took 5 bases from V and 2 from J, leaving 10 bases between them. The DNA of the CDR3 is TGTGCCAGCAGCCAAGTTCCCGCTGGAAACACCATATATTTT. It encodes CASSQVPAGNTIYF.